The rows below give T cell receptor beta chains drawn from one sample of a study of OX40 agonist ivuxolimab in advanced cancers. TCRdb's copy holds only in-frame clones and misses some; the assay was immunoSEQ multiplex PCR. This table holds roughly 50,000 clones, approximately 80% found once. Source: CD4+ or CD8+ T cells sorted from blood, taken in a trial of the OX40 agonist ivuxolimab. The receptors were gathered from an adult with an advanced solid tumor such as melanoma, head and neck, liver or kidney cancer. Each CDR3 is given with its conserved first and last residue. The D gene is left open where the match is weak. The size field is filled for only some rows; it gives once, few, many or a size class.

clone_size	j_call	d_call	v_call	cdr3_aa	cdr3_nt
NA	TRBJ2-1	NA	TRBV5-1	CASSPLGGFNEQFF	TGCGCCAGCAGCCCCCTTGGAGGGTTCAATGAGCAGTTCTTC
NA	TRBJ2-7	NA	TRBV6-6	CASSYRGEQYF	TGTGCCAGCAGTTACAGGGGCGAGCAGTACTTC
NA	TRBJ2-3	NA	TRBV5-1	CASSLGGGSHTDTQYF	TGCGCCAGCAGCTTGGGGGGCGGTTCTCACACAGATACGCAGTATTTT
NA	TRBJ1-3	NA	TRBV4-1	CASSSRTLKVDDSGNTIYF	TGCGCCAGCAGCTCTAGGACCCTAAAGGTGGACGACTCTGGAAACACCATATATTTT
NA	TRBJ2-7	NA	TRBV2	CASSDIGGRQNLYYEQYF	TGTGCCAGCAGTGATATTGGAGGGAGGCAAAATCTTTACTACGAGCAGTACTTC
once	TRBJ1-5	NA	TRBV11-2	CASRKGSGWDQPQHF	TGTGCCAGCAGAAAGGGGTCTGGTTGGGATCAGCCCCAGCATTTT
NA	TRBJ1-3	NA	TRBV5-5	CASSWGAGSGNTIYF	TGTGCCAGCAGCTGGGGGGCAGGGTCGGGAAACACCATATATTTT
NA	TRBJ2-7	TRBD1	TRBV4-1	CASSHPGQGTYEQYF	TGCGCCAGCAGCCATCCGGGACAGGGTACCTACGAGCAGTACTTC
NA	TRBJ2-2	NA	TRBV7-2	CASSLGLGGNTGELFF	TGTGCCAGCAGCTTAGGTCTGGGAGGGAACACCGGGGAGCTGTTTTTT
NA	TRBJ2-7	NA	TRBV27	CASSFSRLRHAEQYF	TGTGCCAGCAGTTTCTCGCGCCTCCGACATGCCGAGCAGTACTTC
NA	TRBJ2-2	NA	TRBV30	CAWSVRGTGELFF	TGTGCCTGGAGTGTCAGGGGCACCGGGGAGCTGTTTTTT
few	TRBJ1-1	TRBD1	TRBV6-1	CASRGQGVSTEAFF	TGTGCCAGCAGGGGACAGGGGGTCAGCACTGAAGCTTTCTTT
NA	TRBJ2-2	NA	TRBV28	CASRSGAGTGELFF	TGTGCCAGCAGGTCGGGAGCGGGCACCGGGGAGCTGTTTTTT
NA	TRBJ2-5	TRBD2	TRBV5-1	CASTLAGGQETQYF	TGCGCCAGCACCTTGGCGGGGGGCCAAGAGACCCAGTACTTC
NA	TRBJ1-4	NA	TRBV19	CASSIVGQGENEKLFF	TGTGCCAGTAGTATTGTGGGGCAGGGCGAGAATGAAAAACTGTTTTTT
medium-sized	TRBJ2-5	NA	TRBV5-1	CASSLAGEKTQYF	TGCGCCAGCAGCTTGGCAGGGGAAAAGACCCAGTACTTC
NA	TRBJ2-3	NA	TRBV18	CASSPPVRSTDTQYF	TGTGCCAGCTCACCACCGGTCAGAAGCACAGATACGCAGTATTTT
few	TRBJ2-3	TRBD1	TRBV7-2	CASSSPSGQGQYF	TGTGCCAGCAGCTCCCCGTCGGGACAGGGGCAGTATTTT
NA	TRBJ1-1	NA	TRBV7-2	CASSFRGRIAEAFF	TGTGCCAGCAGCTTTCGGGGGCGTATCGCTGAAGCTTTCTTT
medium-sized	TRBJ2-5	TRBD1	TRBV28	CASSKGGRQETQYF	TGTGCCAGCAGCAAAGGGGGCAGACAAGAGACCCAGTACTTC
NA	TRBJ1-5	NA	TRBV7-2	CASSLKWGQPQHF	TGTGCCAGCAGCTTAAAGTGGGGTCAGCCCCAGCATTTT
NA	TRBJ1-2	NA	TRBV9	CASSEQTYNYGYTF	TGTGCCAGCAGCGAACAGACATATAACTATGGCTACACCTTC
NA	TRBJ2-5	TRBD1	TRBV6-1	CASSGSRTGAGETQYF	TGTGCCAGCAGTGGGAGCAGGACAGGGGCGGGGGAGACCCAGTACTTC
NA	TRBJ1-1	TRBD1	TRBV25-1	CASRTGEEAFF	TGTGCCAGCAGAACAGGGGAGGAAGCTTTCTTT
NA	TRBJ2-5	NA	TRBV5-1	CASSLPPGPQETQYF	TGCGCCAGCAGCTTACCCCCGGGGCCCCAAGAGACCCAGTACTTC
NA	TRBJ1-6	NA	TRBV27	CASSLLNSPLHF	TGTGCCAGCAGCCTTCTTAATTCACCCCTCCACTTT
NA	TRBJ2-5	TRBD1	TRBV11-2	CASRPGQGATFQETQYF	TGTGCCAGCAGGCCGGGACAGGGGGCTACCTTCCAAGAGACCCAGTACTTC
NA	TRBJ2-3	TRBD2	TRBV4-1	CASSHAGTIRQYF	TGCGCCAGCAGCCACGCCGGGACTATAAGGCAGTATTTT
once	TRBJ2-1	TRBD1	TRBV7-6	CASSFGTGVIDEQFF	TGTGCCAGCAGCTTCGGGACAGGGGTGATCGATGAGCAGTTCTTC
NA	TRBJ2-3	TRBD2	TRBV18	CASSPLATSGREDTQYF	TGTGCCAGCTCACCACTGGCCACTAGCGGGAGAGAAGATACGCAGTATTTT
NA	TRBJ2-6	NA	TRBV4-3	CASSRRQAEGVLTF	TGCGCCAGCAGCCGCCGACAGGCCGAGGGTGTTTTGACTTTC
once	TRBJ1-1	NA	TRBV7-2	CASSLVWGAFF	TGTGCCAGCAGCTTAGTTTGGGGGGCTTTCTTT
NA	TRBJ2-7	TRBD2	TRBV27	CASSRLAGGSYEQYF	TGTGCCAGCAGTAGGCTGGCGGGGGGATCCTACGAGCAGTACTTC
NA	TRBJ2-1	TRBD2	TRBV5-4	CASALAGGHNEQFF	TGTGCCAGCGCTCTAGCGGGGGGGCACAATGAGCAGTTCTTC
once	TRBJ1-6	NA	TRBV7-2	CASSSWGGRGNSPLHF	TGTGCCAGCAGCTCGTGGGGGGGGCGCGGAAATTCACCCCTCCACTTT
few	TRBJ2-3	NA	TRBV19	CASSMGLGPDTQYF	TGTGCCAGTAGTATGGGTCTAGGACCAGATACGCAGTATTTT
NA	TRBJ1-5	NA	TRBV19	CASRPEGTSLNQPQHF	TGTGCCAGTAGGCCCGAGGGCACCTCCCTGAATCAGCCCCAGCATTTT
few	TRBJ1-1	NA	TRBV29-1	CSVDPHEAFF	TGCAGCGTTGACCCCCACGAAGCTTTCTTT
few	TRBJ1-1	TRBD1	TRBV14	CASSQGQGTEAFF	TGTGCCAGCAGCCAAGGACAGGGGACTGAAGCTTTCTTT
NA	TRBJ1-4	NA	TRBV27	CASSPIGPTTNEKLFF	TGTGCCAGCAGCCCCATCGGGCCAACAACTAATGAAAAACTGTTTTTT
NA	TRBJ1-3	NA	TRBV2	CASSPRELDTIYF	TGTGCCAGCAGTCCGAGGGAATTGGACACCATATATTTT
NA	TRBJ2-3	NA	TRBV5-1	CASSLEVDTQYF	TGCGCCAGCAGCTTGGAGGTGGATACGCAGTATTTT
NA	TRBJ2-3	NA	TRBV16	CASSRVLRGTDTQYF	TGTGCCAGCAGCCGCGTCCTGCGGGGCACAGATACGCAGTATTTT
NA	TRBJ2-2	TRBD2	TRBV5-6	CASSPGLAGVSGELFF	TGTGCCAGCAGCCCGGGACTAGCGGGAGTCTCCGGGGAGCTGTTTTTT
NA	TRBJ2-5	NA	TRBV19	CASSRTSGGSTGETQYF	TGTGCCAGTAGTAGGACCTCTGGGGGTTCGACGGGAGAGACCCAGTACTTC
NA	TRBJ2-5	NA	TRBV2	CASSEALGGLETQYF	TGTGCCAGCAGTGAAGCGCTAGGAGGGCTAGAGACCCAGTACTTC
NA	TRBJ2-5	TRBD1	TRBV27	CASNFYSPRGTQETQYF	TGTGCCAGCAATTTCTACTCTCCCAGGGGGACCCAGGAGACCCAGTACTTC
NA	TRBJ1-1	NA	TRBV11-2	CASSLVQGLTEAFF	TGTGCCAGCAGCTTAGTCCAGGGCCTCACTGAAGCTTTCTTT
NA	TRBJ2-7	NA	TRBV6-5	CASLTGFTYEQYF	TGTGCCAGCTTAACAGGGTTCACCTACGAGCAGTACTTC